A single sample is the source of the 10 T cell receptor beta chains below, sequenced in a study of tumor-infiltrating lymphocytes in localized non-small cell lung cancer. Using immunoSEQ multiplex PCR, the repertoire was profiled, and TCRdb retains in-frame clones only, with some absent. The sample has about 21,000 clones, roughly three quarters seen once; the top ten hold 3.4%. The specimen sequenced was lung tumor tissue. The receptors were sampled from a human donor with non-small cell lung cancer.

The chain employs TRBV5-1 and TRBJ2-3; D tentatively fits TRBD1 or TRBD2 (6 bases each). The germline CDR1 and CDR2 sequences are SGHRS and YFSETQ. This CDR3 is built from 14 residues. V was pared by 4 bases and J by 4 bases, with 13 bases between. The CDR3 DNA sequence: TGCGCCAGCAGCCCCGGGGGCGGTCCAGATACGCAGTATTTT. This encodes CASSPGGGPDTQYF.

This clone occurred a few times. The J gene is TRBJ1-5, the V gene TRBV28, with a weak D call TRBD1 (5 bases). CDR1 is MDHEN and CDR2 is SYDVKM in the germline V gene. CDR3 length: 13 residues. Between the trimmed V and J ends, which lost 3 bases and 6 bases, there was a span of 9 bases. The CDR3 coding sequence is TGTGCCAGCAGTTTCCGGGGGATTCAGCCCCAGCATTTT. It encodes CASSFRGIQPQHF.

This chain joins TRBV7-2 and TRBJ2-1, with 10 bases that match TRBD2. The CDR3 is 17 amino acids. The J segment lost 8 bases and the V segment lost 1 base, leaving 11 bases of the junction unmatched. The germline gives CDR1 SGHTA, CDR2 FQGNSA. The CDR3 region has the DNA TGTGCCAGCAGCTTAGGTTGGCATAGCGGGAGGAGCGATGAGCAGTTCTTC. Translated, it gives CASSLGWHSGRSDEQFF.

The rearrangement links TRBV2 to TRBJ2-1; D gene uncertain. Germline CDR1 SNHLY, CDR2 FYNNEI. This CDR3 comprises 13 residues. The germline V and J ends were trimmed by 6 bases and 9 bases, with 15 bases remaining between them. The CDR3 loop is CASSAPLGREQFF. CDR3 DNA sequence: TGTGCCAGCAGCGCGCCACTCGGTCGTGAGCAGTTCTTC.

This clone was seen once. The rearrangement joins TRBV9 to TRBJ1-1; D is possibly TRBD1 (5 bases). The V and J ends lost 0 bases and 5 bases respectively, with 14 bases between them. Germline V gene sequence: CDR1 SGDLS, CDR2 YYNGEE. The CDR3 is made up of 15 amino acids. The DNA for the CDR3 is TGTGCCAGCAGCGTAGGGGACCAACTCTTAACTGAAGCTTTCTTT. The encoded protein is CASSVGDQLLTEAFF. The full variable domain, completed using reference TRBV9 and TRBJ1-1, is DSGVTQTPKHLITATGQRVTLRCSPRSGDLSVYWYQQSLDQGLQFLIQYYNGEERAKGNILERFSAQQFPDLHSELNLSSLELGDSALYFCASSVGDQLLTEAFFGQGTRLTVV.

This clone is a singleton in its sample. The chain joins TRBV27 to TRBJ1-2; no reliable D call. V was clipped by 2 bases and J by 0 bases, with 7 bases between them. CDR3 length equals 14 residues. Germline CDR1 MNHEY, CDR2 SMNVEV (reference sequence). CDR3 sequence reads: CASSLEGPNYGYTF. The CDR3 DNA is TGTGCCAGCAGTTTAGAAGGGCCTAACTATGGCTACACCTTC.

V gene TRBV19 combines with J gene TRBJ2-7; D might be TRBD1 (5 bases). The V end was cut by 4 bases, the J end by 0 bases, with 10 bases between. This CDR3 is built from 14 residues. Germline V CDR1 and CDR2: LNHDA, SQIVND (reference sequence). The DNA for the CDR3 is TGTGCCAGTAGTAAGGGGCAGAACTCCTACGAGCAGTACTTC. Encoded protein: CASSKGQNSYEQYF.

This sequence joins TRBV7-2 and TRBJ1-4; 8 positions agree with TRBD1. Germline V gene sequence: CDR1 SGHTA, CDR2 FQGNSA. This CDR3 is 15 amino acids long. The ends lost 5 bases at V and 0 bases at J; junction bases unmatched: 2. CDR3 protein: CASSPQGATNEKLFF. Written as DNA, the CDR3 is TGTGCCAGCAGCCCACAGGGGGCAACTAATGAAAAACTGTTTTTT.

V and J are TRBV28 and TRBJ2-3; the D gene is possibly TRBD2 (5 bases). The germline V gene encodes CDR1 MDHEN and CDR2 SYDVKM. CDR3 length: 12 amino acids. V gave up 7 bases and J gave up 11 bases, with 16 bases separating them. DNA for the CDR3: TGTGCCAGCAAGGACTTATTACGACGGCAGTATTTT. It encodes CASKDLLRRQYF.

This clone was counted once. The chain uses TRBV30 and TRBJ2-5; D might be TRBD2 (7 bases). The V end was cut by 1 base, the J end by 2 bases, with 11 bases between. Germline assignment: CDR1 GTSNPN and CDR2 SVGIG (reference sequence). CDR3 length: 14 residues. CDR3 coding DNA: TGTGCCTGGAGTGCCGGGGGGCAACAAGAGACCCAGTACTTC. It encodes CAWSAGGQQETQYF.